This passage covers 27 T cell receptor beta chains from one sample sequenced in a study of regulatory T cells in long-lasting Graves disease. The time point here: newly diagnosed GD, antithyroid drugs for less than 3 months. The TCR library was made from RNA extracted from PBMCs. Libraries of TCR beta came from iRepertoire HTBI primers plus Arm-PCR of CDR3 regions. TCRdb reanalysed the multiplex PCR reads using MiXCR and keeps one entry per CDR3 protein. The sample includes 500,000 or so distinct CDR3 sequences, 11% to 15% of them seen just once. This sample was shared with a second study, whose subject was T cells in Graves' hyperthyroidism and ophthalmopathy.

Material: peripheral blood mononuclear cells (PBMCs), obtained at new diagnosis, from a patient treated with antithyroid drugs. These receptors were collected from a woman aged 50 to 60 with Graves disease.

As for this clonotype: A much larger clone differs by one base, so this may be a read error. The chain has TRBV20-1 and TRBJ2-3; TRBD2 matches at 8 bases. The CDR3 consists of 19 residues. Germline CDR1 reads DFQATT; CDR2 reads SNEGSKA (reference sequence). The CDR3 nucleotides read TGCAGCGCTCCCTCCGCCGGGACTATCGGGAGGGCCGGTAGAGATACGCAGTATTTT. This codes for CSAPSAGTIGRAGRDTQYF.

The chain combines TRBV20-1 with TRBJ2-1; TRBD1 matches 7 bases. V lost 5 bases, J lost 5 bases, and 18 bases stayed unmatched. Germline lookup yields CDR1 DFQATT and CDR2 SNEGSKA (reference sequence). This CDR3 region has 17 residues. CDR3: CSASGQLLWDPNNEQFF. The CDR3, as DNA: TGCAGTGCTTCGGGACAGCTCTTATGGGACCCCAACAATGAGCAGTTCTTC.

The V and J genes are TRBV29-1 and TRBJ1-1; D is ambiguous. Germline values: CDR1 SQVTM, CDR2 ANQGSEA. The CDR3 is made up of 13 amino acids. The germline V and J ends were trimmed by 1 base and 1 base, with 7 bases remaining between them. CDR3 in amino acids: CSVEAGSNTEAFF. CDR3 sequence (DNA): TGCAGCGTTGAAGCAGGTTCGAACACTGAAGCTTTCTTT.

Comment on this clonotype: The conserved phenylalanine or tryptophan is not found at the CDR3 terminus, so this likely reflects a read error. The chain couples TRBV7-3 to TRBJ1-3; a possible D gene is TRBD1 (6 bases). The CDR3 spans 14 residues. Deletions cut 1 base from V and 4 bases from J, with 8 bases between. Per germline, CDR1 SGHTA and CDR2 FQGTGA. CDR3 sequence: CASSLMGQGNTIYL. The CDR3 bases are TGTGCCAGCAGCTTAATGGGACAAGGAAACACCATATATTTG.

This clonotype was recorded at least ten times. The genes are TRBV12-3 or TRBV12-4 and TRBJ2-7; the match to TRBD2 covers 8 bases. The CDR3 totals 15 residues. V shed 7 bases and J 0 bases; nucleotides not matched to a gene: 8. CDR3 residues: CASTLGSGNSYEQYF. The CDR3, as DNA: TGTGCCAGCACCTTGGGTAGCGGGAACTCCTACGAGCAGTACTTC.

Of note for this clonotype: A far larger clone is one nucleotide away, so this likely arose from a read error. V and J are TRBV11-2 and TRBJ2-7; 7 nucleotides match TRBD2. Germline CDR1 SGHAT, CDR2 FQNNGV. This CDR3 has 15 residues. The V gene end was trimmed by 6 bases and the J gene end by 6 bases; junction bases not matched to a gene: 14. The CDR3 is CASSSGTNGNFEQYF. CDR3 in DNA: TGTGCCAGCAGTTCCGGGACTAACGGGAACTTCGAGCAGTACTTC.

This chain uses TRBV20-1 with TRBJ1-5, with D possibly matching TRBD1 (6 bases). Trimming took off 4 bases at V and 2 bases at J, with 12 bases between the two ends. The CDR3 runs 14 residues. CDR1 is DFQATT and CDR2 is SNEGSKA in the germline V gene (reference sequence). The CDR3: CSATHGGGNQPQHF. The CDR3 DNA reads TGCAGTGCTACACATGGGGGCGGCAATCAGCCCCAGCATTTT.

Ten or more counts support this clonotype. Written as DNA, the CDR3 is TGTGCCAGCAGCCCCAGCGGGAGTTGGGCAGATACGCAGTATTTT. It yields the protein CASSPSGSWADTQYF. This chain uses TRBV3-1 with TRBJ2-3; 8 positions agree with TRBD2. CDR1 and CDR2 (germline): LGHDT, YNNKEL (reference sequence). CDR3 length equals 15 residues. Unmatched junction bases numbered 7, after V lost 4 bases and J lost 4 bases.

This clonotype was counted between two and nine times. This chain links TRBV7-9 with TRBJ1-6; TRBD1 matches 7 bases. With V trimmed by 6 bases and J by 7 bases, 6 bases remained unmatched. The CDR3 spans 14 residues. CDR1 and CDR2 (germline): SEHNR, FQNEAQ (reference sequence). In DNA form, the CDR3 reads TGTGCCAGCAGAACGACAGGGACGAATTCACCCCTCCACTTT. This encodes CASRTTGTNSPLHF.

The table lists this clonotype with many counts. The chain is built from TRBV6-2 or TRBV6-3 and TRBJ2-2; 8 bases are shared with TRBD1. The CDR3 is made up of 15 amino acids. CDR1 is MNHEY and CDR2 is SVGEGT in the germline V gene. The V gene end was trimmed by 1 base and the J gene end by 6 bases; junction bases not matched to a gene: 4. This CDR3 reads CASSYWSQGAGELFF. CDR3 DNA sequence: TGTGCCAGCAGTTACTGGTCACAGGGGGCCGGGGAGCTGTTTTTT.

The rearrangement links TRBV9 to TRBJ2-6; the D gene is possibly TRBD2 (5 bases). Looked up from germline, CDR1 is SGDLS and CDR2 is YYNGEE. CDR3 length: 15 residues. With 4 bases removed from V and 0 bases from J, the gap between germline ends came to 8 bases. The CDR3 region is CASSKGSSGANVLTF. The CDR3 DNA reads TGTGCCAGCAGCAAAGGGAGCTCTGGGGCCAACGTCCTGACTTTC.

V and J are TRBV2 and TRBJ1-2, with 8 bases aligning to TRBD1. The CDR3 runs 13 residues. CDR1 and CDR2 (germline): SNHLY, FYNNEI. V gave up 5 bases and J gave up 7 bases; unmatched junction bases: 6. DNA for the CDR3: TGTGCCAGCAGTCGACAGGGGAGTGGTGGCTACACCTTC. It is translated as CASSRQGSGGYTF.

In this sample, this clonotype turned up many times. The chain links TRBV5-8 to TRBJ1-1, with D perhaps TRBD1 (6 bases). Germline CDR1 and CDR2: SGHTS and YDEGEE. There are 13 residues in the CDR3. Between the trimmed V and J ends, which lost 8 bases and 0 bases, there was a span of 11 bases. The CDR3 is CARRGTLNTEAFF. For the CDR3, the DNA is TGTGCCAGGAGAGGGACACTGAACACTGAAGCTTTCTTT.

This clonotype appeared many times. The V gene is TRBV27, the J gene TRBJ2-3; D may be TRBD1 (6 bases). Trimming left V 4 bases short and J 4 bases short, with 18 bases between. The length of the CDR3 is 16 residues. Germline values: CDR1 MNHEY, CDR2 SMNVEV (reference sequence). This CDR3 reads CASSSSGDSDADTQYF. CDR3 nucleotides: TGTGCCAGCAGTTCCTCAGGGGATTCAGATGCAGATACGCAGTATTTT.

V and J are TRBV28 and TRBJ1-2, with D possibly being TRBD1 (5 bases). The germline gives CDR1 MDHEN, CDR2 SYDVKM. V lost 9 bases, J lost 2 bases, and 22 bases lay in between. The CDR3 consists of 16 residues. This CDR3 is CASSGGGSSPNYGYTF. The CDR3 DNA reads as TGTGCCAGTTCGGGGGGGGGGAGCTCCCCCAACTATGGCTACACCTTC.

This clonotype has a count of ten or more. The gene calls are TRBV7-6 and TRBJ2-5; 9 positions agree with TRBD1. Germline V CDR1 and CDR2: SGHVS, FNYEAQ. Trimming cost V 5 bases and J 4 bases; bases outside gene matches: 2. The CDR3 loop spans 13 amino acids. The DNA for the CDR3 is TGTGCCAGCAGCCAGGACAGGGGAGAGACCCAGTACTTC. Amino acids: CASSQDRGETQYF.

The sample holds many counts of this clonotype. The chain links TRBV27 to TRBJ2-1; D is perhaps TRBD2 (6 bases). Trimming removed 4 bases from V and 8 bases from J, with 15 bases in between. The germline CDR1 and CDR2 sequences are MNHEY and SMNVEV (reference sequence). This CDR3 region has 14 residues. CDR3 loop: CASSWKARGDEQFF. The DNA for the CDR3 is TGTGCCAGCAGTTGGAAGGCCCGCGGGGATGAGCAGTTCTTC.

This clonotype was observed many times. The rearrangement joins TRBV28 to TRBJ2-7; D not certain. The germline V gene has CDR1 MDHEN and CDR2 SYDVKM. Trimming stripped 2 bases from V and 1 base from J, with 6 bases between. This CDR3 is built from 13 residues. CDR3 in DNA: TGTGCCAGCAGTTTAGTCGCATCCTACGAGCAGTACTTC. It encodes CASSLVASYEQYF.

This clonotype was seen many times. This chain uses TRBV5-6 with TRBJ1-4; unclear D gene. V was trimmed by 3 bases and J by 7 bases, leaving 10 bases between them. This CDR3 has 13 amino acids. The germline V gene encodes CDR1 SGHDT and CDR2 YYEEEE. The chain's CDR3 is CASSSDPGEKLFF. As DNA, the CDR3 is TGTGCCAGCAGCTCAGATCCAGGTGAAAAACTGTTTTTT.

Here the CDR3 reads CASTNPGAHTDTQYF. The DNA of the CDR3 is TGTGCCAGCACGAACCCCGGGGCGCACACAGATACGCAGTATTTT. V is TRBV11-2 and J is TRBJ2-3; D might be TRBD1 or TRBD2, each matching 5 bases. V dropped 7 bases and J dropped 2 bases, with 16 bases sitting between them. The germline V gene has CDR1 SGHAT and CDR2 FQNNGV. This CDR3 has 15 amino acids.

At least ten counts were recorded for this clonotype. The J gene is TRBJ2-1, the V gene TRBV28; D not certain. The CDR3 consists of 12 residues. Germline CDR1 and CDR2: MDHEN and SYDVKM. The V gene lost 2 bases and the J gene lost 9 bases, with 8 bases spanning the gap. CDR3 nucleotides: TGTGCCAGCAGTTTACAGGAGCTTGAGCAGTTCTTC. Protein product: CASSLQELEQFF. Full variable domain (rest looked up from reference TRBV28 and TRBJ2-1): DVKVTQSSRYLVKRTGEKVFLECVQDMDHENMFWYRQDPGLGLRLIYFSYDVKMKEKGDIPEGYSVSREKKERFSLILESASTNQTSMYLCASSLQELEQFFGPGTRLTVL.

This clonotype was counted many times. The rearrangement links TRBV7-9 to TRBJ2-5, with 9 bases identical to TRBD1. The V gene end was trimmed by 5 bases and the J gene end by 5 bases; junction bases not matched to a gene: 6. The CDR3 is 14 amino acids. CDR1 is SEHNR, CDR2 FQNEAQ, per germline (reference sequence). This chain's CDR3 is CASSKTGGLETQYF. CDR3 sequence (DNA): TGTGCCAGCAGCAAAACAGGGGGCTTGGAGACCCAGTACTTC. The full variable domain, its missing parts supplied by reference TRBV7-9 and TRBJ2-5, is DTGVSQNPRHKITKRGQNVTFRCDPISEHNRLYWYRQTLGQGPEFLTYFQNEAQLEKSRLLSDRFSAERPKGSFSTLEIQRTEQGDSAMYLCASSKTGGLETQYFGPGTRLLVL.

In its sample, this clonotype was seen many times. The V and J genes are TRBV10-3 and TRBJ2-3, with 11 bases that match TRBD2. CDR1 ENHRY and CDR2 SYGVKD come from the germline V gene. The CDR3 covers 19 residues. V was pared by 6 bases and J by 2 bases, with 16 bases of the junction left unmatched. CDR3 residues: CAIRGTGTSGKDDTDTQYF. The CDR3 DNA reads as TGTGCCATCAGAGGAACCGGGACTAGCGGAAAAGACGACACAGATACGCAGTATTTT.

This clonotype was counted ten times or more. The rearrangement links TRBV29-1 to TRBJ2-7, with D possibly matching TRBD1 (6 bases). The CDR3 loop spans 13 amino acids. Per the germline V gene, CDR1 is SQVTM and CDR2 is ANQGSEA. Trimming left V 3 bases short and J 0 bases short, with 9 bases between. This chain's CDR3 is CSVELQGSYEQYF. DNA of the CDR3: TGCAGCGTTGAGTTACAGGGCTCCTACGAGCAGTACTTC.

The table lists this clonotype with many counts. The gene calls are TRBV11-2 and TRBJ1-1; the match to TRBD1 covers 7 bases. Germline trimming cut 3 bases from V and 5 bases from J; bases unmatched to any gene: 6. CDR1 and CDR2 from the germline V gene are SGHAT and FQNNGV. The CDR3 covers 14 residues. In DNA, the CDR3 is TGTGCCAGCAGCTTTTCAACAGGGGTGACTGAAGCTTTCTTT. Protein: CASSFSTGVTEAFF.

This clonotype appeared a few times. This chain connects TRBV7-9 to TRBJ2-1; TRBD2 agrees at 10 bases. CDR1 and CDR2 from the germline V gene are SEHNR and FQNEAQ (reference sequence). V shed 7 bases, J shed 3 bases, and the junction held 9 bases outside the gene matches. The CDR3 has 16 residues. DNA of the CDR3: TGTGCCAGCACCCATCTGCGGACTAGCGGCTACAATGAGCAGTTCTTC. This gives the protein CASTHLRTSGYNEQFF.

This clonotype has just a few counts. The chain links TRBV4-1 to TRBJ2-3, with D perhaps TRBD1 (6 bases). The ends were cut back, 0 bases at V and 0 bases at J, with 22 bases in the middle. The length of the CDR3 is 20 residues. The germline CDR1 and CDR2 sequences are MGHRA and YSYEKL. The chain's CDR3 is CASSQDPYPRRQDSTDTQYF. The DNA for the CDR3 is TGCGCCAGCAGCCAAGATCCGTACCCCCGCAGACAGGACAGCACAGATACGCAGTATTTT.